One and the same sample provided the 7 T cell receptor beta chains below, sequenced in a study of control samples from healthy donors and cancer patients. Libraries were prepared by immunoSEQ multiplex PCR; TCRdb keeps only in-frame clonotypes and omits some of them. The sample contains 150,000 to 200,000 clones, more than 85% of which appear only once. Material for sequencing was blood. These receptors originate from a middle-aged woman in good health.

The chain is built from TRBV5-1 and TRBJ2-7; D is perhaps TRBD1 or TRBD2 (6 bases each). The CDR3 sequence is 14 residues long. Germline loops: CDR1 SGHRS, CDR2 YFSETQ. V was shortened by 4 bases and J by 5 bases, with 16 bases between the two germline ends. CDR3 DNA: TGCGCCAGCAGCGGGGGATGGGGGGCGGACGAGCAGTACTTC. It is translated as CASSGGWGADEQYF.

This clone was detected once. The V call is TRBV6-4, the J call TRBJ2-3, with D maybe TRBD2 (6 bases). Deletions cut 6 bases from V and 4 bases from J, with 11 bases between. CDR1 MRHNA and CDR2 SNTAGT come from the germline V gene. The CDR3 runs 13 residues. CDR3 DNA: TGTGCCAGCAGCGAGGGCGGGGCAGATACGCAGTATTTT. Protein sequence: CASSEGGADTQYF.

J is TRBJ2-5 and V is TRBV6-5; 8 positions match TRBD2. V lost 0 bases and J lost 1; bases outside the gene matches: 4. The CDR3 totals 16 residues. Germline V gene sequence: CDR1 MNHEY, CDR2 SVGAGI. Here the CDR3 reads CASSYSWTSFQETQYF. CDR3 nucleotides: TGTGCCAGCAGTTACTCGTGGACTAGCTTCCAAGAGACCCAGTACTTC.

In nucleotides, the CDR3 is TGCGCCAGCGACCTGGGCAGGGGGATAACTGAAGCTTTCTTT. Translating gives CASDLGRGITEAFF. J is TRBJ1-1 and V is TRBV5-1; 7 bases map to TRBD1. V shed 7 bases, J shed 5 bases, and the junction held 11 bases outside the gene matches. The germline V gene encodes CDR1 SGHRS and CDR2 YFSETQ. CDR3 size: 14 residues.

The J gene is TRBJ1-1, the V gene TRBV20-1, with D unresolved. V was clipped by 7 bases and J by 12 bases, with 12 bases between them. Germline loops: CDR1 DFQATT, CDR2 SNEGSKA (reference sequence). This CDR3 has 9 amino acids. CDR3 amino acids: CSGRRGTFF. Here the CDR3 DNA reads TGCAGTGGGAGACGGGGTACTTTCTTT.

The rearrangement joins TRBV14 to TRBJ1-5; D is perhaps TRBD1 (6 bases). The CDR3 loop spans 18 amino acids. Germline V lookup: CDR1 SGHDN, CDR2 FVKESK. Trimming cost V 3 bases and J 1 base, with 19 bases left between them. This CDR3 is CASSHHIPGHPSNQPQHF. CDR3 DNA sequence: TGTGCCAGCAGCCACCATATTCCGGGACACCCCAGCAATCAGCCCCAGCATTTT.

This rearrangement joins TRBV5-1 to TRBJ1-1; the match to TRBD1 covers 8 bases. CDR3 size: 15 residues. V shed 4 bases, J shed 1 base, and the junction held 6 bases outside the gene matches. Germline V gene lookup returns CDR1 SGHRS and CDR2 YFSETQ. CDR3 in DNA: TGCGCCAGCAGCCTCACAGGGGGAGGGAACACTGAAGCTTTCTTT. It encodes CASSLTGGGNTEAFF. Drawing the rest from reference TRBV5-1 and TRBJ1-1, the complete variable domain is KAGVTQTPRYLIKTRGQQVTLSCSPISGHRSVSWYQQTPGQGLQFLFEYFSETQRNKGNFPGRFSGRQFSNSRSEMNVSTLELGDSALYLCASSLTGGGNTEAFFGQGTRLTVV.